A single sample is the source of the 14 T cell receptor beta chains below, sequenced in a study of T-cell reconstitution after alpha-beta-depleted transplantation in children. As it was prepared, the TCRbeta library received unique molecular identifiers. TCRdb ran MiXCR on the PCR reads and lists one entry per CDR3 protein. The table records about 830,000 distinct CDR3 sequences, about 15% of them present only once. Sequencing was performed on PBMCs, mostly from graft donor cells, taken 360 days after TCRalphabeta/CD19-depleted stem cell transplant. These receptors were collected from a male patient aged 5 to 17 who had a stem cell transplant for acute lymphoblastic leukemia, so the T cells may come from the graft donor.

The rearrangement joins TRBV20-1 to TRBJ1-1; D may be TRBD1 (5 bases). The germline CDR1 and CDR2 sequences are DFQATT and SNEGSKA (reference sequence). This CDR3 has 13 residues. CDR3 in DNA: TGCAGGGTTGGGAGAGGGGTGAACACTGAAGCTTTCTTT. This sequence encodes CRVGRGVNTEAFF.

The chain is built from TRBV5-1 and TRBJ2-7; TRBD1 matches at 8 bases. The germline gives CDR1 SGHRS, CDR2 YFSETQ. With V trimmed by 6 bases and J by 3 bases, 23 bases remained unmatched. The CDR3 has 19 residues. CDR3 nucleotide sequence: TGCGCCAGCACCAATGGTAGGACAGGGTTTGTGGCGAGCGGCTACGAGCAGTACTTC. Its translation is CASTNGRTGFVASGYEQYF.

This rearrangement joins TRBV20-1 to TRBJ1-2; D remains unclear. V was clipped by 5 bases and J by 2 bases, with 21 bases between them. Per the germline V gene, CDR1 is DFQATT and CDR2 is SNEGSKA (reference sequence). The CDR3 has 16 amino acids. The CDR3 sequence: CSASRPASDQNYGYTF. The CDR3, as DNA: TGCAGTGCTTCCCGCCCTGCCTCGGATCAAAACTATGGCTACACCTTC.

This clonotype came up a few times. The rearrangement links TRBV6-5 to TRBJ2-3; TRBD2 matches at 11 bases. There are 15 residues in the CDR3. Germline assignment: CDR1 MNHEY and CDR2 SVGAGI. With V trimmed by 2 bases and J by 6 bases, 4 bases remained unmatched. The CDR3 protein is CASSYLAGGSDTQYF. CDR3 coding DNA: TGTGCCAGCAGTTACCTAGCGGGAGGTTCTGATACGCAGTATTTT.

This clonotype turned up a few times. The chain carries TRBV19 and TRBJ2-1; TRBD2 matches 8 bases. Germline V lookup: CDR1 LNHDA, CDR2 SQIVND (reference sequence). V lost 3 bases to trimming and J lost 6 bases; unmatched junction nucleotides: 7. This CDR3 comprises 15 residues. CDR3 in DNA: TGTGCCAGTAGTATTGTGTGGCTAGCGGGCAATGAGCAGTTCTTC. It yields the protein CASSIVWLAGNEQFF. The full variable domain, rest sourced from reference TRBV19 and TRBJ2-1, is DGGITQSPKYLFRKEGQNVTLSCEQNLNHDAMYWYRQDPGQGLRLIYYSQIVNDFQKGDIAEGYSVSREKKESFPLTVTSAQKNPTAFYLCASSIVWLAGNEQFFGPGTRLTVL.

This clonotype was seen only a few times. The chain carries TRBV18 and TRBJ1-5; weak D call: TRBD1 (6 bases). Germline V gene sequence: CDR1 KGHSH, CDR2 LQKENI. V lost 2 bases to trimming and J lost 6 bases, with 11 bases between them. The CDR3 runs to 14 residues. Here the CDR3 reads CASSPTSGVQPQHF. The CDR3, as DNA: TGTGCCAGCTCACCAACTTCAGGGGTTCAGCCCCAGCATTTT.

The V gene is TRBV27, the J gene TRBJ1-6; TRBD1 might be the D (5 bases). The CDR3 runs 14 residues. Between the trimmed V and J ends, which lost 3 bases and 7 bases, there was a span of 10 bases. The germline V gene has CDR1 MNHEY and CDR2 SMNVEV (reference sequence). CDR3 nucleotides: TGTGCCAGCAGTTTCTGGCAGGGAAATTCACCCCTCCACTTT. Residues: CASSFWQGNSPLHF.

This chain connects TRBV7-6 to TRBJ2-1; D perhaps matches TRBD1 (6 bases). Germline V gene sequence: CDR1 SGHVS, CDR2 FNYEAQ. Trimming removed 2 bases at V and 9 bases at J, with 20 bases between. This CDR3 is built from 16 residues. This CDR3 is CASSLWSGRQDTEQFF. DNA of the CDR3: TGTGCCAGCAGCTTATGGTCGGGGAGACAGGATACTGAGCAGTTCTTC.

This clonotype was recorded many times. The chain is built from TRBV5-1 and TRBJ2-3; D is uncertain. CDR3 length equals 12 residues. In germline, CDR1 is SGHRS, CDR2 YFSETQ. Trimming cost V 5 bases and J 6 bases, with 10 bases left between them. CDR3 nucleotides: TGCGCCAGCAGGGTCTCAGTGGATACGCAGTATTTT. Protein: CASRVSVDTQYF. Full variable domain (outside the CDR3, taken from reference TRBV5-1 and TRBJ2-3): KAGVTQTPRYLIKTRGQQVTLSCSPISGHRSVSWYQQTPGQGLQFLFEYFSETQRNKGNFPGRFSGRQFSNSRSEMNVSTLELGDSALYLCASRVSVDTQYFGPGTRLTVL.

The chain carries TRBV9 and TRBJ2-3; the match to TRBD2 covers 7 bases. Germline V CDR1 and CDR2: SGDLS, YYNGEE. The CDR3 is 15 amino acids. With V trimmed by 3 bases and J by 0 bases, 4 bases remained unmatched. CDR3: CASSAPGLSTDTQYF. CDR3 nucleotides: TGTGCCAGCAGCGCCCCGGGACTAAGCACAGATACGCAGTATTTT.

The chain recombines TRBV18 with TRBJ2-2, with TRBD2 identical over 8 bases. The CDR3 runs 16 residues. Germline V lookup: CDR1 KGHSH, CDR2 LQKENI. Losses at the gene ends were 2 bases for V and 6 bases for J; bases not matched to a gene: 8. The DNA for the CDR3 is TGTGCCAGCTCACCAGCGGGACTAGTGGCGGCCGGGGAGCTGTTTTTT. Encoded protein: CASSPAGLVAAGELFF.

This clonotype was counted at least ten times. V gene TRBV7-9 combines with J gene TRBJ2-2; TRBD2 aligns across 7 bases. After removal of 3 bases from V and 5 bases from J, the junction contained 6 bases not matched to a gene. The CDR3 runs 15 residues. The germline gives CDR1 SEHNR, CDR2 FQNEAQ (reference sequence). The CDR3 DNA reads TGTGCCAGCAGCTTCGGTCTAGCGGCAACCGGGGAGCTGTTTTTT. Translated: CASSFGLAATGELFF.

This clonotype was found a few times. The chain carries TRBV12-3 or TRBV12-4 and TRBJ2-5; TRBD1 matches at 9 bases. Trimming at V came to 10 bases and at J to 4 bases, leaving 10 bases not matched to a gene. The CDR3 loop spans 14 amino acids. This CDR3 reads CATSRDRARETQYF. The CDR3 DNA reads TGTGCCACCTCGAGGGACAGGGCGAGAGAGACCCAGTACTTC.

The chain recombines TRBV7-2 with TRBJ2-4; D might be TRBD2 (6 bases). The length of the CDR3 is 17 residues. Germline lookup yields CDR1 SGHTA and CDR2 FQGNSA. Trimming stripped 0 bases from V and 2 bases from J, with 14 bases between. CDR3 nucleotide sequence: TGTGCCAGCAGCTTAGCAGTTTCTAGCGTGACCAAAAACATTCAGTACTTC. Translation gives CASSLAVSSVTKNIQYF.